This TCR beta chain was captured in a study of metastatic and nonmetastatic thyroid tumors (dated by TCRdb to 2018 to 2021). Broadly, across the study: Repertoires were compared across peripheral blood and tumor or nodule tissue samples from malignant and benign thyroid patients. Study-wide conclusions, independent of this receptor: In both blood and tumor samples, malignant tumors were reported to have significantly higher TCR beta diversity than benign nodules.

This clone was found many times. What antigen it recognizes has not been identified. It has no much larger one-base neighbor in the sample; base qualities were not kept. The CDR3 sequence holds 14 residues, the cysteine and phenylalanine included. The sequence is cut down to CDR3 DNA, 42 bases in frame from base 1. As encoded in the germline V gene, CDR1 is MNHNS while CDR2 is SASEGT. V is cut by 6 bases and J by 5 bases, and the space between the germline ends is 16 bases. Library preparation was by PCR. Reads for this sample came from an Illumina HiSeq 4000. High-throughput sequencing was used to profile the TCR beta-chain CDR3 region of each patient. On the study's bioinformatics: Drawing on CDR3 differences between clinicopathological groups, the researchers built a classifier meant to tell apart patients with distant-metastatic papillary thyroid cancer. To measure repertoire diversity the researchers used the Shannon index, while the Morisita-Horn index served to gauge how similar the tumor and blood repertoires were. TCRdb reprocessing: public reads trimmed at Q25 with fastp, clones called with MiXCR, in-frame beta chains kept. The V and J calls were not made by the authors but by TCRdb's processing. This sample has roughly 25,000 clones in its table, and just under 15% of those were observed once. 3% to 4% of the sample lies in the top ten.

None of the patients had been given any treatment before thyroid surgery. The study retrospectively analysed patient clinical samples collected from about 2012 to 2019 using T-cell receptor beta sequencing. The sequencing input was blood. The rearrangement joined TRBV6-1 to TRBJ2-5; confidence is insufficient to name the D gene. This clonotype was obtained from a female donor with papillary thyroid cancer or a benign thyroid nodule (not recorded which). Some clones in this sample may be carry-over from other donors' samples. The nucleotides are TGTGCCAGCAGCCCTGGTGTGATTCGGGAGACCCAGTACTTC. The resulting protein is CASSPGVIRETQYF.